These 13 T cell receptor beta chains share one sample of origin, sequenced in a study of T cells in Graves' hyperthyroidism and ophthalmopathy (dated by TCRdb to about 2019). Library preparation used multiplex PCR. TCRdb records Illumina HiSeq 2000 as the sequencer. The TCR beta CDR3 regions were amplified from the RNA transcripts. The TCR CDR3 was subjected to a first round of RT-PCR using the HTBI primer set and the Qiagen OneStep RT-PCR kit. The public reads were reprocessed in TCRdb via fastp at Q25 and MiXCR, keeping in-frame beta chains. Entries that share a CDR3 protein sequence are merged under the most common genes and DNA. Within this sample are 250,000 to 300,000 distinct CDR3 sequences, with more than 10% of them counted one time only. The leading ten clones occupy approximately 7.8% of the sample. What was sequenced was blood. The receptors were gathered from a woman aged 25 to 39 with Graves' hyperthyroidism that later progressed to Graves' ophthalmopathy.

The table lists this clonotype with many counts. The V gene is TRBV6-4, the J gene TRBJ2-1, with 10 bases matching TRBD2. Germline assignment: CDR1 MRHNA and CDR2 SNTAGT. This CDR3 has 16 amino acids. J gave up 0 bases and V 6 bases, and 5 bases lay outside the gene matches. This CDR3 is CASSGSSGSSYNEQFF. The CDR3 coding sequence is TGTGCCAGCAGCGGTTCTAGCGGGAGCTCCTACAATGAGCAGTTCTTC.

This clonotype was counted at least ten times. The J gene is TRBJ2-1, the V gene TRBV7-2, with TRBD2 as a possible D gene (5 bases). The CDR3 extends over 15 amino acids. V lost 3 bases, J lost 1 base, and 10 bases lay in between. The V gene's germline CDR1 is SGHTA and CDR2 FQGNSA. The CDR3: CASSFSGVSYNEQFF. The CDR3 bases are TGTGCCAGCAGCTTCTCCGGGGTATCCTACAATGAGCAGTTCTTC.

At least ten counts were recorded for this clonotype. CDR3 amino acids: CASEGDIGTSPQDEQFF. CDR3 sequence (DNA): TGTGCCAGCGAGGGGGACATTGGGACTAGCCCACAGGATGAGCAGTTCTTC. The chain has TRBV12-3 or TRBV12-4 and TRBJ2-1, with 9 positions matching TRBD2. CDR3 length: 17 residues. J gave up 8 bases and V 8 bases, and 19 bases lay outside the gene matches.

This clonotype has just a few counts. The J gene is TRBJ2-6, the V gene TRBV6-1; D is uncertain. V dropped 5 bases and J dropped 0 bases, with 11 bases sitting between them. CDR1 is MNHNS, CDR2 SASEGT, per germline. The CDR3 contains 16 residues. CDR3 sequence (DNA): TGTGCCAGCAGTTCAGAAGGTGGCTCTGGGGCCAACGTCCTGACTTTC. It encodes CASSSEGGSGANVLTF.

This clonotype was seen more than once but under ten times. This could be a read error, since a much larger clone is one nucleotide away. No DNA is shown, since the ends of the CDR3 on it are uncertain; the CDR3 is the one TCRdb lists. The chain uses TRBV6-2 or TRBV6-3 and TRBJ2-1; TRBD2 is the table's D call, not checked against the DNA. Per germline, CDR1 MNHEY and CDR2 SVGEGT. The CDR3 has 18 residues if both end residues are counted. This chain's CDR3 is CASRLVAGGSSSYNERFF.

This clonotype was seen many times. V is TRBV28 and J is TRBJ2-7; D unresolved. Trimming removed 6 bases at V and 6 bases at J, with 12 bases between. Germline-derived CDR1 and CDR2 are MDHEN and SYDVKM. The CDR3 covers 12 residues. In DNA form, the CDR3 reads TGTGCCAGCAGCCCCTTCTACAGCGAGCAGTACTTC. Protein: CASSPFYSEQYF.

This clonotype was recorded many times. This chain joins TRBV11-2 and TRBJ1-1; D ambiguous. Trimming took off 1 base at V and 0 bases at J, with 12 bases between the two ends. The CDR3 is 16 amino acids. Germline CDR1 SGHAT, CDR2 FQNNGV. In DNA, the CDR3 is TGTGCCAGCAGCTTAGGTTTGAGAAACATGAACACTGAAGCTTTCTTT. Protein: CASSLGLRNMNTEAFF.

This clonotype was counted ten times or more. The V and J genes are TRBV6-5 and TRBJ2-6, with D possibly being TRBD1 (6 bases). V dropped 2 bases and J dropped 2 bases, with 16 bases sitting between them. Germline assignment: CDR1 MNHEY and CDR2 SVGAGI. The CDR3 consists of 18 residues. The CDR3 sequence is CASSYRIIQGPGANVLTF. The CDR3 DNA reads TGTGCCAGCAGTTACCGCATTATACAGGGTCCTGGGGCCAACGTCCTGACTTTC.

This clonotype was detected only a few times. The rearrangement uses TRBV15 and TRBJ2-6, with TRBD2 as a possible D gene (5 bases). CDR3 size: 14 residues. Germline V gene data show CDR1 as LNHNV and CDR2 as YYDKDF (reference sequence). Trimming took off 3 bases at V and 3 bases at J, with 6 bases between the two ends. CDR3 sequence reads: CATSSEGGANVLTF. CDR3 coding DNA: TGTGCCACCAGCAGTGAGGGTGGGGCCAACGTCCTGACTTTC.

Only a few counts were recorded for this clonotype. The rearrangement links TRBV30 to TRBJ1-5; D might be TRBD1 (6 bases). This CDR3 has 17 residues. Germline loops: CDR1 GTSNPN, CDR2 SVGIG (reference sequence). Trimming removed 2 bases at V and 3 bases at J, with 20 bases between. The CDR3 loop reads CAWSLTGGGRLNQPQHF. The DNA of the CDR3 is TGTGCCTGGAGTCTAACGGGGGGCGGGAGACTCAATCAGCCCCAGCATTTT.

The table lists this clonotype with many counts. The V call is TRBV11-3, the J call TRBJ2-6; unclear D gene. There are 14 residues in the CDR3. Trimming removed 1 base from V and 2 bases from J, with 3 bases in between. Germline V CDR1 and CDR2: SGHNT, YENEEA. The CDR3 DNA reads as TGTGCCAGCAGCTTAGGGGCTGGGGCCAACGTCCTGACTTTC. This codes for CASSLGAGANVLTF.

This clonotype was detected ten times or more. The V call is TRBV20-1, the J call TRBJ1-1; D is perhaps TRBD1 (5 bases). CDR3 length: 13 amino acids. Germline CDR1 is DFQATT and CDR2 is SNEGSKA (reference sequence). The V end was cut by 6 bases, the J end by 7 bases, with 18 bases between. This CDR3 is CSAQLAGKLEAFF. CDR3 DNA: TGCAGTGCCCAACTGGCAGGGAAACTTGAAGCTTTCTTT.

This chain uses TRBV12-3 or TRBV12-4 with TRBJ1-4; D is perhaps TRBD1 (5 bases). V lost 6 bases, J lost 8 bases, and 19 bases lay in between. CDR3 length equals 15 residues. This CDR3 reads CASRDRRESGEKLFF. The CDR3 nucleotides read TGTGCCAGCAGGGATCGCAGGGAGTCAGGAGAAAAACTGTTTTTT.